The clone carrying this T cell receptor beta chain was counted many times. The sample comes from a study of low-dose radiotherapy and immunotherapy resistance in tumors. The overall study: Doses of 0.5 Gy per fraction every 2 weeks, totaling 6.5 Gy, went to Cohort 1.

Germline CDR1 is MNHEY and CDR2 is SMNVEV (reference sequence). The CDR3 consists of 14 residues. V gave up 2 bases and J gave up 0 bases, with 5 bases separating them. Time point specified: after trial treatment. The treatment: LDRT plus nivolumab, ipilimumab, low-dose cyclophosphamide and aspirin (RACIN trial). Eligibility criteria specified advanced solid malignancies devoid of tumor-infiltrating lymphocytes. With TRAV- and TRBV-specific primers, first-strand cDNA was made, covering the alpha and beta chains. Over roughly 20 PCR cycles, TCRs were amplified from a constant-region primer and V-primer adapter. TCRdb fed the reads into MiXCR, producing one record per CDR3 protein. The data contain some 100,000 distinct CDR3 sequences, less than 25% of them singletons.

Here the sequenced sample was PBMCs, taken after low-dose radiotherapy plus immunotherapy. The rearrangement joins TRBV27 to TRBJ1-5; D call uncertain. The clonotype comes from a male donor with prostate cancer. The CDR3 loop reads CASSLISSNQPQHF. The CDR3 nucleotides read TGTGCCAGCAGTTTAATCAGTAGCAATCAGCCCCAGCATTTT.